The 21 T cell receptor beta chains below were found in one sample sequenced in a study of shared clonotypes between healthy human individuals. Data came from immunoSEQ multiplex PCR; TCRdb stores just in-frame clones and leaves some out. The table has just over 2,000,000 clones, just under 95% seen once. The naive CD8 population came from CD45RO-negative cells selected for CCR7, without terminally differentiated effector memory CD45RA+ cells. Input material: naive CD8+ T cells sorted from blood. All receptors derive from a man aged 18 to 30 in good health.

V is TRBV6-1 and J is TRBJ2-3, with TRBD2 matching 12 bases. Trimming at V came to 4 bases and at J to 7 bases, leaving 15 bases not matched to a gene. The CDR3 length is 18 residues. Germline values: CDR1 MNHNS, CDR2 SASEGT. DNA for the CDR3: TGTGCCAGCAGTGCGACTAGCGGGGGAAACTTGGCTAGCCATACGCAGTATTTT. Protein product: CASSATSGGNLASHTQYF.

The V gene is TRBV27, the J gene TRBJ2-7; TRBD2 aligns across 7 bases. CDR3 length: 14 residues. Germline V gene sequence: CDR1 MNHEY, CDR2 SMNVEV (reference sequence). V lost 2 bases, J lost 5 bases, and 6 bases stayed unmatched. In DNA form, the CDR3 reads TGTGCCAGCAGTTTAACACTAGCGTCCCACGAGCAGTACTTC. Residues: CASSLTLASHEQYF.

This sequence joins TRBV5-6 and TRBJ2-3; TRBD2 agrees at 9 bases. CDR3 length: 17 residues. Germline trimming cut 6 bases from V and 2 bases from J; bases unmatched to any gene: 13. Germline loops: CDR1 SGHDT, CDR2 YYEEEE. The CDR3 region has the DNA TGTGCCAGCACCGACGTAGCGGGGGCCTTTTCCACAGATACGCAGTATTTT. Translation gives CASTDVAGAFSTDTQYF.

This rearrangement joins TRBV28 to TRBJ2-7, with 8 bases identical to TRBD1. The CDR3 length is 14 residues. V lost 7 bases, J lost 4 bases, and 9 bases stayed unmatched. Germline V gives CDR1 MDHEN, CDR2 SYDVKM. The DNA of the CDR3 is TGTGCCAGCAAGTCTCGGACAGGGTTGTACGAGCAGTACTTC. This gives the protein CASKSRTGLYEQYF.

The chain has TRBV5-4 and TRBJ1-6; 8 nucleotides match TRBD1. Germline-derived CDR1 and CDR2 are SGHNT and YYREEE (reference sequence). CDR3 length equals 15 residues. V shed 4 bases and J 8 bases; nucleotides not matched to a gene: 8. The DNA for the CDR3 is TGTGCCAGCAGCGCCTCCGGGACAGGTTATTCACCCCTCCACTTT. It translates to CASSASGTGYSPLHF.

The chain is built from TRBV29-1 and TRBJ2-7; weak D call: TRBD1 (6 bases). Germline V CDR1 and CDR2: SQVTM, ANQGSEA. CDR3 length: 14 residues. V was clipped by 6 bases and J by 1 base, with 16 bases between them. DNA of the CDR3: TGCAGCGTCGAAACAGGGTCTCGTTCCTACGAGCAGTACTTC. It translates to CSVETGSRSYEQYF.

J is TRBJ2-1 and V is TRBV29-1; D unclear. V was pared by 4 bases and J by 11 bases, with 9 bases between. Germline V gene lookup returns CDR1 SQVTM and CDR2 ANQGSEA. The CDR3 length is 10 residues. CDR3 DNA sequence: TGCAGCGTTGCCGAGCAGAAGCAGTTCTTC. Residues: CSVAEQKQFF.

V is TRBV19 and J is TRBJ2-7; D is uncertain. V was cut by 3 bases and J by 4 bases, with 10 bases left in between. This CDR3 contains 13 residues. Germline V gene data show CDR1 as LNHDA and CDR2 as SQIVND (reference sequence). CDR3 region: CASSMKDGYEQYF. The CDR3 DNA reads TGTGCCAGTAGTATGAAGGACGGATACGAGCAGTACTTC. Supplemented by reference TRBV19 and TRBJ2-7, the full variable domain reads DGGITQSPKYLFRKEGQNVTLSCEQNLNHDAMYWYRQDPGQGLRLIYYSQIVNDFQKGDIAEGYSVSREKKESFPLTVTSAQKNPTAFYLCASSMKDGYEQYFGPGTRLTVT.

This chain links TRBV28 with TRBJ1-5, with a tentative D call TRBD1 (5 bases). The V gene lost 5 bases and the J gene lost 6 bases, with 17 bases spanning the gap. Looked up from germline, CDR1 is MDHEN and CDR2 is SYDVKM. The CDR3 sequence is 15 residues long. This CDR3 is CASSKLRGDLQPQHF. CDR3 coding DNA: TGTGCCAGCAGTAAACTCAGAGGGGATCTTCAGCCCCAGCATTTT.

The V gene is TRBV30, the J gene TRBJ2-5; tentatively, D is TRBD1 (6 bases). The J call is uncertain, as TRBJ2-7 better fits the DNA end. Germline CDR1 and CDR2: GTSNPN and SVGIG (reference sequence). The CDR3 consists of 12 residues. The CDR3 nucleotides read TGTGCCTTCGGGACAACGGCCTACGAGCAGTACTTC. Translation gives CAFGTTAYEQYF.

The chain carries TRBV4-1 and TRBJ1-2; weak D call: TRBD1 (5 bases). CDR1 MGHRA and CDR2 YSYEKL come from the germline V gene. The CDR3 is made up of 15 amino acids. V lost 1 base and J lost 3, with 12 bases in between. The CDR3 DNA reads TGCGCCAGCAGCCAAGGTCCGACAGCTGACTATGGCTACACCTTC. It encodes CASSQGPTADYGYTF.

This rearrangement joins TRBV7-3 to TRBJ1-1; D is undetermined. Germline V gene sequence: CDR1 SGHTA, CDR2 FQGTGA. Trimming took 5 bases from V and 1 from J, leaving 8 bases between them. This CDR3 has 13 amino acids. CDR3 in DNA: TGTGCCAGCAGCGCCCGACAGAACACTGAAGCTTTCTTT. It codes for CASSARQNTEAFF.

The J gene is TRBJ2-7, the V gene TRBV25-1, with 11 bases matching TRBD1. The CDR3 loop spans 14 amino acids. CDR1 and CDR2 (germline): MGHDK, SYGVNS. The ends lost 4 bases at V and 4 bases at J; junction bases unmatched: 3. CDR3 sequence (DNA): TGTGCCAGCAGTGTGGGGACAGGGGGATACGAGCAGTACTTC. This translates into CASSVGTGGYEQYF.

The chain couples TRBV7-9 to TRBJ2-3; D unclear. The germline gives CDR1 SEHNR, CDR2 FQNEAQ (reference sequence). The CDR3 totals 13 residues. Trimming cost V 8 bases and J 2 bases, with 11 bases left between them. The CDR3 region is CASLGMLTDTQYF. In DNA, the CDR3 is TGTGCCAGCTTGGGGATGCTCACAGATACGCAGTATTTT.

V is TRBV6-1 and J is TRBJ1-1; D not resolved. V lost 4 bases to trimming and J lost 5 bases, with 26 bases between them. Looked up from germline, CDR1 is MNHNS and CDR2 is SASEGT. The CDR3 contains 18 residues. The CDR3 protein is CASSAAGPLSELGTEAFF. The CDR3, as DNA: TGTGCCAGCAGTGCGGCCGGGCCCCTCTCGGAATTGGGAACTGAAGCTTTCTTT.

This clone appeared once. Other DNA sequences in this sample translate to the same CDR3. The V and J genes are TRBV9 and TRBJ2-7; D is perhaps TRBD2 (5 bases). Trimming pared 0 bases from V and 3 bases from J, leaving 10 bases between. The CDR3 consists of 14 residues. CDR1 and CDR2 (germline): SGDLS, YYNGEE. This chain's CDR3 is CASSVGEGSYEQYF. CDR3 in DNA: TGTGCCAGCAGCGTAGGTGAGGGAAGCTACGAGCAGTACTTC.

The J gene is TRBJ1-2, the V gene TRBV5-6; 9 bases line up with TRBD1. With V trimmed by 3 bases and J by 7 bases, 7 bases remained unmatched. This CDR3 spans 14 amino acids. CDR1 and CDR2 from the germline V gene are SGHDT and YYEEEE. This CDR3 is CASSSPDRGSGYTF. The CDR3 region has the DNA TGTGCCAGCAGCTCCCCGGACAGGGGCAGTGGCTACACCTTC.

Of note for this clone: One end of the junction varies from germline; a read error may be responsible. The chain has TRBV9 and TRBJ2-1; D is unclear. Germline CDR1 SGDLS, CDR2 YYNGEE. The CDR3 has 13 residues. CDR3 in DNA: TGTGCCAGCAGTCAGGTCTCCTCCAATGAGCAGTTCTTC. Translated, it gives CASSQVSSNEQFF.

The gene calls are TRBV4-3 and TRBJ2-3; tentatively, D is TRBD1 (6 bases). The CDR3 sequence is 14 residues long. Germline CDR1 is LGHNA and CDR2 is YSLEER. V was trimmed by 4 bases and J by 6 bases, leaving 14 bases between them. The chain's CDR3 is CASSPGTLRDTQYF. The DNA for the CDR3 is TGCGCCAGCAGCCCAGGGACATTAAGGGATACGCAGTATTTT.

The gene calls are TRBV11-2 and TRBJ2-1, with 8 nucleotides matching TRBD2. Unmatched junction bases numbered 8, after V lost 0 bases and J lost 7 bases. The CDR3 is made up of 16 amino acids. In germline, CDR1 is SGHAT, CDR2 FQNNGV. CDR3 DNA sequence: TGTGCCAGCAGCTTAGAGGGGGGCGGACTAGCAAATGAGCAGTTCTTC. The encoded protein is CASSLEGGGLANEQFF. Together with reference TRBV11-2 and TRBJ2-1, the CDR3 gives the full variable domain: EAGVAQSPRYKIIEKRQSVAFWCNPISGHATLYWYQQILGQGPKLLIQFQNNGVVDDSQLPKDRFSAERLKGVDSTLKIQPAKLEDSAVYLCASSLEGGGLANEQFFGPGTRLTVL.

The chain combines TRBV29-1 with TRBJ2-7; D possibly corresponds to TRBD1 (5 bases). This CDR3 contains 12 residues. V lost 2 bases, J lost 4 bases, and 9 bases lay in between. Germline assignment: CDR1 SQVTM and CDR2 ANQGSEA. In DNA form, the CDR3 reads TGCAGCGTTGAAAGGGGTGAATACGAGCAGTACTTC. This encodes CSVERGEYEQYF.